This passage covers 19 T cell receptor beta chains from one sample sequenced in a study of cytomegalovirus exposure and HLA in healthy donors. Primers for the PCR totalled 60 Vbeta and 13 Jbeta. Profiled with immunoSEQ multiplex PCR; TCRdb holds only in-frame clones, not every one. In the table there are about 190,000 clones, roughly 80% of which are singletons. The sample taken for sequencing was PBMCs. Receptors originate from a man aged 35 to 55 in good health and CMV-seropositive.

The chain employs TRBV7-2 and TRBJ2-3; 13 bases match TRBD2. The CDR3 contains 17 residues. Germline loops: CDR1 SGHTA, CDR2 FQGNSA. With 0 bases clipped from V and 7 bases from J, the junction kept 7 bases outside the gene matches. In DNA form, the CDR3 reads TGTGCCAGCAGCTTAGCGGGACTAGCGGGGAAGCTCAATACGCAGTATTTT. Translating gives CASSLAGLAGKLNTQYF.

The chain carries TRBV7-2 and TRBJ2-7; D gene ambiguous. Trimming took 4 bases from V and 3 from J, leaving 4 bases between them. The germline V gene has CDR1 SGHTA and CDR2 FQGNSA. The CDR3 totals 11 residues. CDR3 residues: CASSSFYEQYF. In nucleotides, the CDR3 is TGTGCCAGCAGCTCCTTCTACGAGCAGTACTTC.

This chain joins TRBV2 and TRBJ1-1; D might be TRBD1 (6 bases). Germline V gene sequence: CDR1 SNHLY, CDR2 FYNNEI. This CDR3 comprises 12 residues. V was clipped by 7 bases and J by 5 bases, with 11 bases between them. As DNA, the CDR3 is TGTGCCAGCACAGGGGATGATACTGAAGCTTTCTTT. It specifies CASTGDDTEAFF.

The chain recombines TRBV5-1 with TRBJ2-1; 13 bases are a match to TRBD2. The CDR3 extends over 14 amino acids. Per germline, CDR1 SGHRS and CDR2 YFSETQ. V gave up 7 bases and J gave up 8 bases; unmatched junction bases: 6. The CDR3 nucleotides are TGCGCCAGCGGAACTAGCGGGGGGGCACATGAGCAGTTCTTC. It is translated as CASGTSGGAHEQFF. Full variable domain (rest looked up from reference TRBV5-1 and TRBJ2-1): KAGVTQTPRYLIKTRGQQVTLSCSPISGHRSVSWYQQTPGQGLQFLFEYFSETQRNKGNFPGRFSGRQFSNSRSEMNVSTLELGDSALYLCASGTSGGAHEQFFGPGTRLTVL.

Of note for this clone: Compared with germline, one end of the junction differs, possibly owing to a read error. The chain is built from TRBV11-2 and TRBJ1-2; TRBD1 is a possible D gene (6 bases). Germline CDR1 SGHAT, CDR2 FQNNGV. There are 15 residues in the CDR3. The CDR3 is CASSLEGGGAWGYTF. CDR3 sequence (DNA): TGTGCCAGCAGCCTAGAGGGAGGGGGGGCATGGGGCTACACCTTC.

This chain links TRBV4-1 with TRBJ1-1, with D unclear. CDR1 is MGHRA, CDR2 YSYEKL, per germline. This CDR3 has 15 amino acids. Trimming removed 4 bases from V and 1 base from J, with 13 bases in between. CDR3 in amino acids: CASSPAVASNTEAFF. DNA for the CDR3: TGCGCCAGCAGCCCGGCGGTAGCGTCGAACACTGAAGCTTTCTTT.

V gene TRBV16 combines with J gene TRBJ2-7; D perhaps matches TRBD2 (6 bases). Trimming removed 0 bases at V and 5 bases at J, with 11 bases between. From germline, CDR1 is KGHSY and CDR2 FQNENV. The CDR3 length is 14 residues. The CDR3 protein is CASSQSGGGNEQYF. CDR3 nucleotide sequence: TGTGCCAGCAGCCAATCCGGGGGAGGAAACGAGCAGTACTTC.

The chain links TRBV7-9 to TRBJ1-2; 9 bases are shared with TRBD1. V was pared by 5 bases and J by 6 bases, with 7 bases of the junction left unmatched. CDR1 is SEHNR and CDR2 is FQNEAQ in the germline V gene (reference sequence). The CDR3 covers 14 residues. CDR3 DNA sequence: TGTGCCAGCAGCATGGGACAGGGTGTCAATGGCTACACCTTC. Translated: CASSMGQGVNGYTF. Filled out from reference TRBV7-9 and TRBJ1-2, the complete variable domain reads DTGVSQNPRHKITKRGQNVTFRCDPISEHNRLYWYRQTLGQGPEFLTYFQNEAQLEKSRLLSDRFSAERPKGSFSTLEIQRTEQGDSAMYLCASSMGQGVNGYTFGSGTRLTVV.

The V call is TRBV4-1, the J call TRBJ1-1; 8 bases match TRBD1. V was pared by 2 bases and J by 1 base, with 3 bases of the junction left unmatched. CDR1 is MGHRA and CDR2 is YSYEKL in the germline V gene. This CDR3 has 15 residues. Here the CDR3 DNA reads TGCGCCAGCAGCCAATTAGGACAGGGGAACACTGAAGCTTTCTTT. Translated: CASSQLGQGNTEAFF.

This clone was recorded a few times. V gene TRBV6-5 combines with J gene TRBJ2-3; perhaps TRBD2 as D (6 bases). The CDR3 has 14 amino acids. CDR1 is MNHEY and CDR2 is SVGAGI in the germline V gene. DNA for the CDR3: TGTGCGGGGAGTCGCGGGGAGAGCACAGATACGCAGTATTTT. It specifies CAGSRGESTDTQYF.

The chain joins TRBV7-3 to TRBJ2-1, with a possible D match to TRBD2 (5 bases). Deletions cut 2 bases from V and 12 bases from J, with 8 bases between. The CDR3 runs 11 residues. From germline, CDR1 is SGHTA and CDR2 FQGTGA. The CDR3 bases are TGTGCCAGCAGCTTAGGTAGCGCGCAGTTCTTC. Translated, it gives CASSLGSAQFF.

CDR3 in DNA: TGTGCCAGTTATTACAGGTCCACCGTCTACGAGCAGTACTTC. Amino acid sequence: CASYYRSTVYEQYF. The chain couples TRBV5-6 to TRBJ2-7, with TRBD1 as a possible D gene (5 bases). Germline values: CDR1 SGHDT, CDR2 YYEEEE. This CDR3 region has 14 residues. The V end was cut by 8 bases, the J end by 3 bases, with 18 bases between.

V and J are TRBV27 and TRBJ1-2; 7 bases fit TRBD1. CDR1 is MNHEY and CDR2 is SMNVEV in the germline V gene (reference sequence). The ends lost 3 bases at V and 4 bases at J; junction bases unmatched: 2. This CDR3 contains 13 residues. The CDR3 spells CASSFEGAYGYTF. The CDR3 DNA reads TGTGCCAGCAGTTTTGAGGGGGCCTATGGCTACACCTTC.

The chain combines TRBV9 with TRBJ1-1, with TRBD1 matching 10 bases. Germline CDR1 is SGDLS and CDR2 is YYNGEE. The CDR3 extends over 19 amino acids. Trimming cost V 1 base and J 1 base; bases outside gene matches: 13. The CDR3 sequence: CASSVLSGTGAAPNTEAFF. In DNA, the CDR3 is TGTGCCAGCAGCGTACTCAGCGGGACAGGGGCGGCTCCGAACACTGAAGCTTTCTTT.

This chain uses TRBV14 with TRBJ1-4; D is possibly TRBD1 (6 bases). Germline CDR1 is SGHDN and CDR2 is FVKESK. The CDR3 spans 16 residues. V was cut by 3 bases and J by 1 base, with 12 bases left in between. In DNA form, the CDR3 reads TGTGCCAGCAGCCACCACAGCAGGGGAACTAATGAAAAACTGTTTTTT. Residues: CASSHHSRGTNEKLFF.

This rearrangement joins TRBV5-1 to TRBJ2-1, with D hard to call. Trimming pared 0 bases from V and 7 bases from J, leaving 8 bases between. CDR1 is SGHRS and CDR2 is YFSETQ in the germline V gene. The CDR3 sequence is 13 residues long. The CDR3 DNA reads as TGCGCCAGCAGCTTGGAGCCCTGGAATGAGCAGTTCTTC. Residues: CASSLEPWNEQFF.

The chain links TRBV19 to TRBJ1-3, with D tentatively TRBD1 (5 bases). Trimming took 5 bases from V and 0 from J, leaving 11 bases between them. The CDR3 contains 15 residues. Germline V CDR1 and CDR2: LNHDA, SQIVND (reference sequence). CDR3 region: CASSAGPSSGNTIYF. The CDR3 DNA follows: TGTGCCAGTAGTGCGGGACCGTCCTCTGGAAACACCATATATTTT.

This chain connects TRBV5-5 to TRBJ1-5, with a possible D match to TRBD1 (6 bases). Germline CDR1 and CDR2: SGHKS and YYEKEE (reference sequence). The CDR3 extends over 14 amino acids. V was clipped by 4 bases and J by 6 bases, with 14 bases between them. The CDR3 loop is CASSPTGRGQPQHF. In nucleotides, the CDR3 is TGTGCCAGCAGCCCTACAGGGCGAGGTCAGCCCCAGCATTTT.

This sequence joins TRBV9 and TRBJ2-5; D remains ambiguous. The CDR3 extends over 14 amino acids. Germline V gene sequence: CDR1 SGDLS, CDR2 YYNGEE. The V gene lost 3 bases and the J gene lost 2 bases, with 11 bases spanning the gap. DNA for the CDR3: TGTGCCAGCAGCGCAGGATCCGGACAAGAGACCCAGTACTTC. Its protein product is CASSAGSGQETQYF.